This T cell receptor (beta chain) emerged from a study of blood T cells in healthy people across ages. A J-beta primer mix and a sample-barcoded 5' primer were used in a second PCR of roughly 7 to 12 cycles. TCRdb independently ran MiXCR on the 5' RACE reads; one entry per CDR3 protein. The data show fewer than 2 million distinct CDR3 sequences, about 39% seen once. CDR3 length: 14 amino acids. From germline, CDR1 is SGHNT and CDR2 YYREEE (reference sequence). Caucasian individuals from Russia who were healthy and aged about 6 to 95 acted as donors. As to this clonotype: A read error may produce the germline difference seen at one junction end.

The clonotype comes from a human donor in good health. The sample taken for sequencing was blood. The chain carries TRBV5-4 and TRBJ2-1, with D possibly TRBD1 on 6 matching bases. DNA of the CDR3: TGTGCCAGCAGCGCAGGGGCCGCGTACAATGAGCGGTTCTTC. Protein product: CASSAGAAYNERFF. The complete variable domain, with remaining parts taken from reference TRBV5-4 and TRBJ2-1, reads ETGVTQSPTHLIKTRGQQVTLRCSSQSGHNTVSWYQQALGQGPQFIFQYYREEENGRGNFPPRFSGLQFPNYSSELNVNALELDDSALYLCASSAGAAYNERFFGPGTRLTVL.